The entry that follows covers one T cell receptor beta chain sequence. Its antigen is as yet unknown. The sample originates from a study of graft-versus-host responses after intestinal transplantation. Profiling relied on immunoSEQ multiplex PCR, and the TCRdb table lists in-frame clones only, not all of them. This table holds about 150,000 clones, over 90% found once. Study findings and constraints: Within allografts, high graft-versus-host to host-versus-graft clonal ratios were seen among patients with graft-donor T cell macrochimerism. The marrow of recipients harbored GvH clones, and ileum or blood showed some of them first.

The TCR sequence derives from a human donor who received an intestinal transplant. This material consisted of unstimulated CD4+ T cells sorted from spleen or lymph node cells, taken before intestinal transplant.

The CDR3 DNA is TGTGCCAGCGGGAGACAGGGGCCCTCCTACGAGCAGTACTTC. Translating gives CASGRQGPSYEQYF. This chain joins TRBV6-1 and TRBJ2-7, with 8 bases identical to TRBD1. Germline CDR1 MNHNS, CDR2 SASEGT. V lost 8 bases and J lost 0; bases outside the gene matches: 6. The CDR3 is 14 residues long.